This TCR beta chain was found in a study of blood T cell repertoires in COVID-19. Data came from immunoSEQ multiplex PCR; TCRdb stores just in-frame clones and leaves some out. This sample has about 160,000 clones, with over 75% found just once. Sample: peripheral blood. The clonotype was recovered from a man in his sixties with active or convalescent COVID-19.

CDR3 in DNA: TGTGCCAGCAGCTTCACCTACGAGCAGTACTTC. Residues: CASSFTYEQYF. The chain is built from TRBV11-1 and TRBJ2-7; no clear D gene. The CDR3 sequence is 11 residues long. Trimming removed 3 bases at V and 2 bases at J, with 2 bases between. Germline V gene data show CDR1 as SGHAT and CDR2 as FQDESV (reference sequence).